One sample yielded the 31 T cell receptor beta chains listed below, sequenced in a study of T cell responses to AZD1222 COVID-19 vaccine. Clones were read by immunoSEQ multiplex PCR, and TCRdb kept only the in-frame ones, dropping some. This sample yields 90,000 to 140,000 clones, of which 75% to 90% are seen a single time; around 45% belongs to the top ten. The sample consisted of peripheral blood, taken 28 days after the second AZD1222 dose. The receptors derive from an adult who received the AZD1222 COVID-19 vaccine.

The CDR3 nucleotides are TGTGCCAGCTCACGGTCGGCGAACACCGGGGAGCTGTTTTTT. It is translated as CASSRSANTGELFF. The chain joins TRBV18 to TRBJ2-2; D is undetermined. Trimming pared 4 bases from V and 0 bases from J, leaving 6 bases between. The CDR3 runs to 14 residues. The germline V gene has CDR1 KGHSH and CDR2 LQKENI.

This clone was observed a single time. This rearrangement joins TRBV4-1 to TRBJ2-7; TRBD1 aligns across 10 bases. The junction had 9 bases not matched to a gene; V was cut back by 3 bases and J by 4 bases. Germline loops: CDR1 MGHRA, CDR2 YSYEKL. The CDR3 has 16 residues. CDR3 in DNA: TGCGCCAGCAGCCATGTCCGGGACAGGGGTAGGTACGAGCAGTACTTC. Protein product: CASSHVRDRGRYEQYF.

The CDR3 is CASGNRGVYNEQFF. The CDR3 bases are TGTGCCAGCGGAAACAGGGGAGTCTACAATGAGCAGTTCTTC. The chain joins TRBV7-3 to TRBJ2-1, with 7 nucleotides matching TRBD1. J was trimmed by 3 bases and V by 8 bases; bases with no gene match: 7. Germline values: CDR1 SGHTA, CDR2 FQGTGA. The CDR3 totals 14 residues.

The V and J genes are TRBV6-1 and TRBJ1-4, with no clear D. V lost 2 bases and J lost 6, with 13 bases in between. In germline, CDR1 is MNHNS, CDR2 SASEGT. CDR3 length equals 15 residues. In DNA, the CDR3 is TGTGCCAGCAGTGAAAGGCTGCCAGGCGATGAAAAACTGTTTTTT. It is translated as CASSERLPGDEKLFF.

The rearrangement links TRBV4-1 to TRBJ2-1; D uncertain. Germline lookup yields CDR1 MGHRA and CDR2 YSYEKL. Between the trimmed V and J ends, which lost 0 bases and 4 bases, there was a span of 7 bases. The CDR3 extends over 14 amino acids. The DNA of the CDR3 is TGCGCCAGCAGCCAAGAAAAACAGTACAATGAGCAGTTCTTC. Its translation: CASSQEKQYNEQFF.

The V call is TRBV2, the J call TRBJ2-7; maybe TRBD2 (5 bases). CDR1 and CDR2 (germline): SNHLY, FYNNEI. This CDR3 region has 13 residues. Deletions cut 6 bases from V and 1 base from J, with 10 bases between. CDR3 DNA sequence: TGTGCCAGCAGGGATAGCGTATCCTACGAGCAGTACTTC. As protein: CASRDSVSYEQYF.

V and J are TRBV5-5 and TRBJ2-7, with 9 bases lining up with TRBD1. With V trimmed by 4 bases and J by 2 bases, 7 bases remained unmatched. Germline V lookup: CDR1 SGHKS, CDR2 YYEKEE (reference sequence). The CDR3 contains 15 residues. The CDR3 sequence: CASSIGTGITYEQYF. In DNA form, the CDR3 reads TGTGCCAGCAGCATAGGGACAGGGATAACCTACGAGCAGTACTTC.

This chain joins TRBV3-1 (or the pseudogene TRBV3-2) and TRBJ2-7; tentative D call: TRBD2 (6 bases). This CDR3 spans 14 amino acids. Deletions cut 1 base from V and 3 bases from J, with 10 bases between. Looked up from germline, CDR1 is LGHDT and CDR2 is YNNKEL (reference sequence). CDR3 in amino acids: CASSQVSGDYEQYF. For the CDR3, the DNA is TGTGCCAGCAGCCAAGTTTCGGGGGACTACGAGCAGTACTTC.

The chain combines TRBV28 with TRBJ1-2, with D tentatively TRBD1 (5 bases). Germline V lookup: CDR1 MDHEN, CDR2 SYDVKM. The CDR3 loop spans 13 amino acids. V was clipped by 6 bases and J by 2 bases, with 10 bases between them. The CDR3 reads CASRSGTNYGYTF. The CDR3 DNA follows: TGTGCCAGCAGGTCCGGGACGAACTATGGCTACACCTTC.

The chain joins TRBV2 to TRBJ1-2; D gene ambiguous. This CDR3 is built from 13 residues. Germline CDR1 SNHLY, CDR2 FYNNEI. The V gene lost 5 bases and the J gene lost 2 bases, with 9 bases spanning the gap. CDR3: CASSTTSNYGYTF. The DNA for the CDR3 is TGTGCCAGCAGTACCACAAGCAACTATGGCTACACCTTC.

The rearrangement uses TRBV4-2 and TRBJ2-1; TRBD1 aligns across 8 bases. The CDR3 is 16 residues long. V dropped 3 bases and J dropped 0; count of bases not matched to a gene: 4. CDR1 and CDR2 (germline): LGHNA, YNFKEQ. As DNA, the CDR3 is TGTGCCAGCAGCCATTTGGGACAGGTCTCCTACAATGAGCAGTTCTTC. It specifies CASSHLGQVSYNEQFF.

As concerns this clone: Additional DNA sequences in this sample encode the identical CDR3. The chain employs TRBV29-1 and TRBJ1-1; D ambiguous. The V gene lost 4 bases and the J gene lost 7 bases, with 7 bases spanning the gap. The CDR3 runs 10 residues. CDR1 and CDR2 (germline): SQVTM, ANQGSEA. The DNA of the CDR3 is TGCAGCGTTGCAGATCTTGAAGCTTTCTTT. Translation: CSVADLEAFF.

The CDR3 loop reads CASSQGTGVESPLHF. The DNA for the CDR3 is TGTGCCAGCAGCCAAGGGACAGGGGTGGAGTCACCCCTCCACTTT. The chain joins TRBV3-1 (or the pseudogene TRBV3-2) to TRBJ1-6, with TRBD1 matching over 9 bases. Germline CDR1 reads LGHDT; CDR2 reads YNNKEL (reference sequence). The CDR3 is 15 amino acids. V was clipped by 1 base and J by 10 bases; unmatched bases: 5.

Here the CDR3 reads CASVLSGRTNTGELFF. In DNA form, the CDR3 reads TGTGCCAGCGTTCTTAGCGGGAGGACGAACACCGGGGAGCTGTTTTTT. The chain recombines TRBV27 with TRBJ2-2; TRBD2 matches at 10 bases. Germline values: CDR1 MNHEY, CDR2 SMNVEV (reference sequence). The CDR3 sequence is 16 residues long. V was pared by 8 bases and J by 0 bases, with 6 bases of the junction left unmatched.

This clone appeared once. The J gene is TRBJ2-7, the V gene TRBV4-2; TRBD1 might be the D (6 bases). V shed 1 base and J shed 2 bases, with 12 bases lying between them. This CDR3 spans 15 amino acids. CDR1 and CDR2 from the germline V gene are LGHNA and YNFKEQ. This chain's CDR3 is CASSQGGDTTYEQYF. The CDR3 coding sequence is TGTGCCAGCAGCCAAGGAGGGGACACTACCTACGAGCAGTACTTC.

The rearrangement links TRBV19 to TRBJ2-1; D might be TRBD2 (6 bases). This CDR3 contains 14 residues. V was trimmed by 6 bases and J by 7 bases, leaving 16 bases between them. CDR1 and CDR2 (germline): LNHDA, SQIVND (reference sequence). For the CDR3, the DNA is TGTGCCAGTAGGCCGGGACTCCGAGTTAATGAGCAGTTCTTC. Amino acids: CASRPGLRVNEQFF.

The gene calls are TRBV6-6 and TRBJ1-6; TRBD1 is a possible D gene (5 bases). CDR3 length: 14 amino acids. Trimming took off 2 bases at V and 10 bases at J, with 12 bases between the two ends. The germline gives CDR1 MNHNY, CDR2 SVGAGI (reference sequence). The CDR3 protein is CASSYDSRKSPLHF. In nucleotides, the CDR3 is TGTGCCAGCAGTTACGACAGCAGGAAGTCACCCCTCCACTTT.

The V and J genes are TRBV10-3 and TRBJ1-2, with 8 bases matching TRBD1. Germline V gene sequence: CDR1 ENHRY, CDR2 SYGVKD. With V trimmed by 2 bases and J by 7 bases, 6 bases remained unmatched. The CDR3 extends over 14 amino acids. The CDR3 region is CAISEGQGVGGYTF. The CDR3 DNA reads TGTGCCATCAGTGAGGGACAGGGAGTAGGTGGCTACACCTTC.

V usage is TRBV4-3 and J usage is TRBJ2-7; 13 nucleotides line up with TRBD2. The CDR3 has 15 residues. J gave up 5 bases and V 0 bases, and 1 base lay outside the gene matches. The germline V gene has CDR1 LGHNA and CDR2 YSLEER. DNA for the CDR3: TGCGCCAGCAGCCAAGAAACTAGCGGGAGGGACGAGCAGTACTTC. Amino acid sequence: CASSQETSGRDEQYF.

The V call is TRBV24-1, the J call TRBJ2-7, with D possibly TRBD1 on 6 matching bases. This CDR3 comprises 14 residues. Looked up from germline, CDR1 is KGHDR and CDR2 is SFDVKD. Trimming took off 8 bases at V and 4 bases at J, with 17 bases between the two ends. This CDR3 reads CATTFRDILYEQYF. The DNA for the CDR3 is TGTGCCACCACTTTCCGGGACATCCTATACGAGCAGTACTTC.

The chain carries TRBV11-2 and TRBJ2-1; D possibly corresponds to TRBD2 (6 bases). Trimming shortened V by 3 bases and J by 0 bases, and 9 bases separated the two germline ends. This CDR3 is 15 amino acids long. CDR1 and CDR2 (germline): SGHAT, FQNNGV. The CDR3 nucleotides read TGTGCCAGCAGCTTTCCCGGGAGCTCCTACAATGAGCAGTTCTTC. This codes for CASSFPGSSYNEQFF.

The chain employs TRBV18 and TRBJ2-7, with 9 nucleotides matching TRBD1. The CDR3 covers 15 residues. V dropped 3 bases and J dropped 2; count of bases not matched to a gene: 5. Germline lookup yields CDR1 KGHSH and CDR2 LQKENI. The CDR3 spells CASSPGTGKAYEQYF. CDR3 DNA sequence: TGTGCCAGCTCACCGGGGACAGGGAAGGCCTACGAGCAGTACTTC.

This clone appeared once. The chain couples TRBV6-5 to TRBJ2-5, with 7 positions matching TRBD1. V shed 6 bases, J shed 1 base, and the junction held 5 bases outside the gene matches. The germline CDR1 and CDR2 sequences are MNHEY and SVGAGI. The CDR3 has 14 residues. The DNA of the CDR3 is TGTGCCAGCAGGCCCGGGACAGCCCAAGAGACCCAGTACTTC. Protein product: CASRPGTAQETQYF.

J is TRBJ1-2 and V is TRBV28; perhaps TRBD1 as D (6 bases). CDR3 length: 15 amino acids. Germline V CDR1 and CDR2: MDHEN, SYDVKM. V was clipped by 3 bases and J by 1 base, with 12 bases between them. CDR3 amino acids: CASSFRAGVNYGYTF. CDR3 nucleotides: TGTGCCAGCAGTTTCAGGGCAGGGGTTAACTATGGCTACACCTTC.

This clone was detected only once. The V gene is TRBV9, the J gene TRBJ1-3, with 7 nucleotides matching TRBD1. The CDR3 spans 14 residues. From germline, CDR1 is SGDLS and CDR2 YYNGEE. The V segment lost 2 bases and the J segment 4 bases; nucleotides outside the gene matches: 3. In DNA form, the CDR3 reads TGTGCCAGCAGCGTTGGGACAGAGGGAAACACCATATATTTT. It yields the protein CASSVGTEGNTIYF.

The rearrangement joins TRBV6-5 to TRBJ1-5, with D possibly TRBD1 on 6 matching bases. Trimming shortened V by 0 bases and J by 2 bases, and 8 bases separated the two germline ends. The CDR3 runs 15 residues. Germline CDR1 is MNHEY and CDR2 is SVGAGI. The CDR3 DNA follows: TGTGCCAGCAGTTACTCGAACAGGGGCAATCAGCCCCAGCATTTT. Its protein product is CASSYSNRGNQPQHF.

Only one count was recorded for this clone. The CDR3: CASNIQGNEKLFF. The DNA for the CDR3 is TGTGCCAGCAATATACAGGGAAATGAAAAACTGTTTTTT. The chain joins TRBV6-5 to TRBJ1-4; D may be TRBD1 (6 bases). The CDR3 has 13 residues. In germline, CDR1 is MNHEY, CDR2 SVGAGI. The V end was cut by 7 bases, the J end by 5 bases, with 11 bases between.

This clone was seen a single time. The V call is TRBV5-1, the J call TRBJ1-1; 7 bases are shared with TRBD1. The CDR3 is 15 residues long. The V gene's germline CDR1 is SGHRS and CDR2 YFSETQ. After removal of 3 bases from V and 0 bases from J, the junction contained 5 bases not matched to a gene. The CDR3 coding sequence is TGCGCCAGCAGCTCAGACAGGGACTTGAACACTGAAGCTTTCTTT. This codes for CASSSDRDLNTEAFF.

The rearrangement uses TRBV5-4 and TRBJ2-7; D is ambiguous. CDR1 SGHNT and CDR2 YYREEE come from the germline V gene (reference sequence). This CDR3 is 14 amino acids long. The V and J ends lost 0 bases and 0 bases respectively, with 7 bases between them. CDR3 residues: CASSLVSASYEQYF. In DNA form, the CDR3 reads TGTGCCAGCAGCTTGGTGTCCGCCTCCTACGAGCAGTACTTC.

This clone has only one observation. The chain links TRBV5-1 to TRBJ2-6; D is uncertain. V was clipped by 1 base and J by 2 bases, with 13 bases between them. Germline V gene data show CDR1 as SGHRS and CDR2 as YFSETQ. The length of the CDR3 is 17 residues. Here the CDR3 DNA reads TGCGCCAGCAGCTTGACCATCTCCGGCACTGGGGCCAACGTCCTGACTTTC. Translation gives CASSLTISGTGANVLTF.

The genes are TRBV5-6 and TRBJ1-2, with D possibly TRBD1 on 6 matching bases. Deletions cut 3 bases from V and 3 bases from J, with 9 bases between. Germline V CDR1 and CDR2: SGHDT, YYEEEE. The CDR3 length is 13 residues. CDR3 amino acids: CASSSDSYYGYTF. For the CDR3, the DNA is TGTGCCAGCAGCTCGGACAGCTACTATGGCTACACCTTC.